Presented here are 3 T cell receptor beta chains from one specimen sequenced in a study of blood T cell repertoires in COVID-19. This table comes from immunoSEQ multiplex PCR, and its TCRdb copy is limited to in-frame clones, with some not included. The sample contains approximately 170,000 clones, about 88% of which appear only once. Sequences were obtained from peripheral blood. These receptors were obtained from an elderly woman in a cohort sampled during active or convalescent COVID-19.

The V call is TRBV27, the J call TRBJ2-2, with a weak D call TRBD1 (6 bases). The V gene lost 1 base and the J gene lost 7 bases, with 10 bases spanning the gap. CDR3 length: 14 amino acids. Germline CDR1 reads MNHEY; CDR2 reads SMNVEV (reference sequence). The CDR3 nucleotides are TGTGCCAGCAGTTTATGGACAGCGAACGGGGAGCTGTTTTTT. As protein: CASSLWTANGELFF.

The chain joins TRBV10-3 to TRBJ1-5; no clear D. V lost 3 bases and J lost 6, with 9 bases in between. Germline V CDR1 and CDR2: ENHRY, SYGVKD. CDR3 length: 13 residues. The CDR3 spells CAISDDIGQPQHF. In DNA form, the CDR3 reads TGTGCCATCAGTGACGATATCGGTCAGCCCCAGCATTTT.

The CDR3 region is CASSIGFRLQETQYF. The CDR3 DNA follows: TGTGCCAGTAGTATAGGGTTCAGGCTCCAGGAGACCCAGTACTTC. V usage is TRBV19 and J usage is TRBJ2-5; D ambiguous. The CDR3 is made up of 15 amino acids. The germline CDR1 and CDR2 sequences are LNHDA and SQIVND (reference sequence). V was shortened by 1 base and J by 5 bases, with 14 bases between the two germline ends.